The clone carrying this T cell receptor (beta chain) was found once. Profiled with immunoSEQ multiplex PCR; TCRdb holds only in-frame clones, not every one. There are more than 65,000 clones in the sample; 70% to 85% occur only once, and approximately 20% lies in the top ten. The CDR3 contains 14 residues. The junction had 8 bases not matched to a gene; V was cut back by 5 bases and J by 6 bases. The germline CDR1 and CDR2 sequences are MDHEN and SYDVKM. The data originate from a study of blood T cell repertoires in COVID-19. Overall study: Samples came from the United States, Italy and Spain, spanning acute and convalescent COVID-19.

The source material was peripheral blood. The chain joins TRBV28 to TRBJ1-1, with 8 positions matching TRBD1. The sequence was collected from a woman in her 50s with acute or convalescent COVID-19. The CDR3, as DNA: TGTGCCAGCAGTCCTACAGGGGGGTGGGCTGAAGCTTTCTTT. Its translation: CASSPTGGWAEAFF.